This T cell receptor beta chain was recovered during a study of cytomegalovirus exposure and HLA in healthy donors. The CDR3 length is 16 residues. Germline assignment: CDR1 SGHRS and CDR2 YFSETQ. Deletions cut 4 bases from V and 3 bases from J, with 20 bases between. The primer mix had 60 Vbeta and 13 Jbeta primers. The table came from immunoSEQ multiplex PCR; TCRdb's copy has only in-frame clones and leaves some out. Found here are 90,000 to 140,000 clones, 65% to 85% of them singletons; the top ten hold 5% to 6.5%. Input material: PBMCs. The genes are TRBV5-1 and TRBJ2-7, with a weak D call TRBD2 (6 bases). This TCR derives from a young man in good health and CMV-seronegative. The CDR3 loop is CASSLDFGSAGYEQYF. The CDR3, as DNA: TGCGCCAGCAGCCTTGATTTTGGGTCAGCGGGCTACGAGCAGTACTTC.